This T cell receptor beta chain emerged from a study of blood T cells in healthy people across ages. Roughly 10 milliliters of peripheral blood were drawn from each donor into EDTA-treated tubes. The sample holds a few counts of this clonotype. The germline gives CDR1 SGHRS, CDR2 YFSETQ. This CDR3 is built from 14 residues. V lost 3 bases to trimming and J lost 5 bases, with 14 bases between them. The second PCR ran about 6 to 11 cycles with a sample-barcoded 5' primer and J-beta primers. TCRdb independently ran MiXCR on the 5' RACE reads; one entry per CDR3 protein. This table has roughly 1.9 million distinct CDR3 sequences, 35% to 50% appearing once.

This TCR was sampled from a human donor in good health. The sequenced sample was blood. The V call is TRBV5-1, the J call TRBJ2-5, with D maybe TRBD2 (6 bases). CDR3 sequence: CASSWGVQRETQYF. The CDR3 DNA reads TGCGCCAGCAGCTGGGGGGTCCAAAGGGAGACCCAGTACTTC.